This T cell receptor (beta chain) derives from a study of technical replicates of blood from a few donors (dated by TCRdb to about 2017). The library was prepared using the immunoSEQ multiplex PCR assay. TCRdb took this table from immuneACCESS and kept in-frame rearrangements with V and J called. Such tables lack part of the clones; where checked against another copy, unresolved V genes explain under half of the gap, and the rest is unexplained. The sample table holds fewer than 85,000 clones, of which approximately 90% were seen once. The ten largest make up 4.7% of the sample. From its cysteine to its phenylalanine, the CDR3 spans 11 amino acids. The kept DNA is CDR3 alone, 33 bases in frame from the first base. V loses 6 bases, J loses 6 bases, and the germline ends lie 9 bases apart. CDR1 and CDR2, looked up from the germline V gene (reference sequence), are MNHEY and SMNVEV. As regards this clone: Its antigen is not yet known. The input lacks base qualities; no much larger clone sits a single base away.

Sequenced: PBMCs. The receptor was derived from a human donor in good health. Some clones in this sample may be carry-over from other donors' samples. The V and J genes are TRBV27 and TRBJ2-7; matching of 6 bases hints at TRBD1 as the D gene. The DNA sequence follows: TGTGCCAGCAGGGGGGCTGGCGAGCAGTACTTC. Translated, this gives CASRGAGEQYF.